A single sample gave rise to the 14 T cell receptor beta chains below, sequenced in a study of vaccination effects on CD4 cells after COVID-19. Pools of viral peptides were used by the ViraFEST assay to expand antigen-specific CD4+ T cells ahead of sequencing. The culture ran for nine to ten days, and then CD4+ T cells were isolated. The person's infection with SARS-CoV-2, confirmed by PCR, took place between March and December 2020. Either the mRNA-1273 or the BNT162b2 vaccine was given to participants as two doses. Sequencing was performed with immunoSEQ multiplex PCR; in TCRdb, only in-frame clones are kept and a portion is missing. The table includes 13,000 to 15,000 clones, around 81% detected once. These TCRs are of unknown antigen specificity. Material: CD4+ T cells from PBMCs cultured with SARS-CoV-2 spike peptides, obtained after COVID-19 vaccination. The receptors were gathered from a human donor who had a prior SARS-CoV-2 infection.

J is TRBJ1-2 and V is TRBV28, with D possibly matching TRBD1 (5 bases). V lost 6 bases, J lost 8 bases, and 16 bases lay in between. The germline V gene has CDR1 MDHEN and CDR2 SYDVKM. The CDR3 covers 13 residues. The CDR3 nucleotides are TGTGCCAGCAGCATACAGCGGGGGGACGGCTACACCTTC. Its translation: CASSIQRGDGYTF.

This clone was recorded once. The chain carries TRBV29-1 and TRBJ2-1; D ambiguous. Trimming cost V 6 bases and J 5 bases, with 5 bases left between them. The CDR3 consists of 10 residues. CDR1 is SQVTM and CDR2 is ANQGSEA in the germline V gene. The CDR3 DNA is TGCAGCGTGGAGAACAATGAGCAGTTCTTC. This translates into CSVENNEQFF.

The V gene is TRBV5-5, the J gene TRBJ1-2; 8 nucleotides line up with TRBD1. Looked up from germline, CDR1 is SGHKS and CDR2 is YYEKEE (reference sequence). With 4 bases clipped from V and 6 bases from J, the junction kept 5 bases outside the gene matches. The CDR3 sequence is 13 residues long. This chain's CDR3 is CASSTGTGDGYTF. The DNA of the CDR3 is TGTGCCAGCAGCACCGGGACAGGTGATGGCTACACCTTC.

This clone was found once. The chain is built from TRBV7-9 and TRBJ2-2, with a possible D match to TRBD1 (6 bases). Germline values: CDR1 SEHNR, CDR2 FQNEAQ (reference sequence). The V end was cut by 3 bases, the J end by 1 base, with 12 bases between. This CDR3 is built from 16 residues. DNA of the CDR3: TGTGCCAGCAGCTTCGCCGGACAGAAGAACACCGGGGAGCTGTTTTTT. Amino acid sequence: CASSFAGQKNTGELFF.

The rearrangement uses TRBV9 and TRBJ2-3, with D uncertain. The CDR3 spans 13 residues. The germline V and J ends were trimmed by 0 bases and 6 bases, with 8 bases remaining between them. Germline V CDR1 and CDR2: SGDLS, YYNGEE. The CDR3 sequence: CASSVGVEDTQYF. The CDR3 bases are TGTGCCAGCAGCGTAGGTGTCGAGGATACGCAGTATTTT.

This clone was detected only a few times. The rearrangement joins TRBV6-5 to TRBJ2-7; 7 bases align to TRBD1. With V trimmed by 0 bases and J by 6 bases, 5 bases remained unmatched. Per germline, CDR1 MNHEY and CDR2 SVGAGI. The CDR3 runs to 14 residues. The CDR3 coding sequence is TGTGCCAGCAGTTACTCGGCACAGGGGTCCGAGCAGTACTTC. Translating gives CASSYSAQGSEQYF.

V is TRBV7-3 and J is TRBJ2-2, with TRBD2 matching over 8 bases. V lost 5 bases, J lost 7 bases, and 9 bases stayed unmatched. Germline values: CDR1 SGHTA, CDR2 FQGTGA. This CDR3 has 15 amino acids. DNA for the CDR3: TGTGCCAGCAGCCCAATCAGCGGGAGCGTCGGGGAGCTGTTTTTT. It yields the protein CASSPISGSVGELFF.

The table lists this clone with a few counts. The V and J genes are TRBV20-1 and TRBJ2-1; D gene ambiguous. CDR1 DFQATT and CDR2 SNEGSKA come from the germline V gene (reference sequence). Trimming removed 1 base from V and 4 bases from J, with 2 bases in between. The CDR3 runs to 11 residues. The CDR3 DNA reads TGCAGTGCTAGAGTGTACAATGAGCAGTTCTTC. Protein product: CSARVYNEQFF.

The CDR3 sequence is CASSQEAASGGAYQETQYF. CDR3 bases: TGTGCCAGCAGCCAAGAAGCGGCTAGCGGGGGGGCCTACCAAGAGACCCAGTACTTC. This chain links TRBV4-2 with TRBJ2-5; 12 bases match TRBD2. Germline V lookup: CDR1 LGHNA, CDR2 YNFKEQ. V gave up 0 bases and J gave up 0 bases; unmatched junction bases: 8. The CDR3 is 19 amino acids.

The gene calls are TRBV5-1 and TRBJ1-3; D remains ambiguous. Germline CDR1 is SGHRS and CDR2 is YFSETQ. This CDR3 is 15 amino acids long. V gave up 1 base and J gave up 3 bases, with 11 bases separating them. CDR3 coding DNA: TGCGCCAGCAGCTTGTCCGGGGTTGTTGGAAACACCATATATTTT. Translating it yields CASSLSGVVGNTIYF.

In this sample, this clone turned up once. This chain uses TRBV4-1 with TRBJ2-2, with TRBD1 matching over 7 bases. J gave up 5 bases and V 1 base, and 4 bases lay outside the gene matches. The CDR3 runs to 15 residues. Germline CDR1 and CDR2: MGHRA and YSYEKL. CDR3 region: CASSQADRVTGELFF. DNA of the CDR3: TGCGCCAGCAGCCAAGCTGACAGGGTAACCGGGGAGCTGTTTTTT.

The J gene is TRBJ1-1, the V gene TRBV6-6; D not certain. V shed 2 bases and J shed 0 bases, with 10 bases lying between them. CDR1 is MNHNY, CDR2 SVGAGI, per germline (reference sequence). The CDR3 is 15 amino acids. CDR3 DNA sequence: TGTGCCAGCAGTTACGGGCCGGGATTGAACACTGAAGCTTTCTTT. Its protein is CASSYGPGLNTEAFF.

The CDR3 coding sequence is TGCGCCAGCAGCTTTGGGGGCCGTAGCTCCTACGAGCAGTACTTC. Its protein is CASSFGGRSSYEQYF. The chain links TRBV5-1 to TRBJ2-7; TRBD1 is a possible D gene (6 bases). Trimming left V 2 bases short and J 0 bases short, with 12 bases between. Germline lookup yields CDR1 SGHRS and CDR2 YFSETQ. CDR3 size: 15 residues.

The rearrangement joins TRBV7-3 to TRBJ2-1; D gene uncertain. Trimming took 2 bases from V and 5 from J, leaving 7 bases between them. Germline-derived CDR1 and CDR2 are SGHTA and FQGTGA. The CDR3 contains 13 residues. The CDR3 DNA is TGTGCCAGCAGCTTAGCCGCCCACAATGAGCAGTTCTTC. Amino acids: CASSLAAHNEQFF.